A selection of T cell receptor beta chains follows, all from one sample in a study of cytomegalovirus exposure and HLA in healthy donors. Some clones are missing from TCRdb's copy, which holds only in-frame ones; the method was immunoSEQ multiplex PCR. Among about 90,000 clones listed, approximately 71% were seen once. The sample taken for sequencing was PBMCs. These receptors were taken from a woman aged 18-29 years in good health and CMV-seropositive. Each CDR3 is given without its conserved first and last residue. Clone size is given for some rows only: seen once, a few or many times, or a class if the clone is expanded.

j_call cdr3_length clone_size v_call cdr3_aa
TRBJ2-3 15 . TRBV27 ASSSGRGRGSTDTQY
TRBJ1-2 12 few TRBV19 ASSLPNRVGGYT
TRBJ2-3 11 once TRBV7-9 ASRTTGTDTQY
TRBJ1-3 15 . TRBV19 ASNTGTGAYSGNTIY
TRBJ2-7 13 . TRBV7-9 ASSLGQDAPYEQY
TRBJ2-2 14 . TRBV19 ASSFRTGWDDGELF
TRBJ2-2 15 . TRBV4-1 ASSQVVEREVGGELF
TRBJ2-3 14 few TRBV4-3 ASSQDWRVNTDTQY
TRBJ2-5 13 once TRBV7-8 ASSLRKEGKETQY
TRBJ2-7 14 . TRBV27 ASIGQNGQGAYEQY
TRBJ1-2 12 few TRBV19 ASSTRGTNYGYT
TRBJ1-5 13 . TRBV15 ATSRPGGGNQPQH
TRBJ2-1 10 few TRBV5-5 ASSHSSNEQF
TRBJ2-7 11 . TRBV2 ASRDPTAYEQY
TRBJ2-5 13 . TRBV19 ASSSSGGVRETQY
TRBJ2-7 14 . TRBV27 ASSFAAAVVRHEQY
TRBJ1-3 12 . TRBV19 ASGQTISGNTIY
TRBJ2-5 13 . TRBV6-6 ASSSPGLGEETQY
TRBJ2-5 7 few TRBV7-2 ASSFRQY
TRBJ1-1 14 . TRBV7-2 ASSLGSVGTAAQAF
TRBJ2-3 11 once TRBV29-1 SVVVRAADTQY
TRBJ2-1 14 . TRBV28 ASSLGREAGFTEQF
TRBJ2-3 14 . TRBV5-5 ASSIRDRGSTDTQY
TRBJ2-7 11 . TRBV12-5 ASGLLWAAGQY